Shown below are 16 T cell receptor beta chains from a single sample sequenced in a study of CD8+ T cells in alopecia areata. Stated treatment: oral pan-JAK inhibitor, 5-10 mg twice daily. Extraction and reverse transcription of RNA yielded cDNA as the sequencing template. The protocol was immunoSEQ multiplex PCR, while the TCRdb copy is restricted to in-frame clones and leaves out a portion. This table holds 110,000 to 150,000 clones, about 51% found once. This specimen consisted of CD8+ T cells sorted from blood, obtained at week 4, from a patient treated with tofacitinib. The source is a human donor with alopecia areata.

This sequence joins TRBV5-6 and TRBJ1-2, with 7 bases aligning to TRBD1. Germline CDR1 is SGHDT and CDR2 is YYEEEE. The V gene end was trimmed by 4 bases and the J gene end by 7 bases; junction bases not matched to a gene: 13. There are 15 residues in the CDR3. The CDR3 region has the DNA TGTGCCAGCAGCCCAGGGGACAGCTCCCCGTTTGGCTACACCTTC. It encodes CASSPGDSSPFGYTF.

V gene TRBV19 combines with J gene TRBJ1-1; D is unresolved. Germline assignment: CDR1 LNHDA and CDR2 SQIVND (reference sequence). Trimming pared 5 bases from V and 4 bases from J, leaving 14 bases between. The CDR3 has 14 residues. For the CDR3, the DNA is TGTGCCAGTAGTTACCCAGCCTCTGGCACTGAAGCTTTCTTT. Translation gives CASSYPASGTEAFF.

This clone was recorded a few times. The chain carries TRBV12-5 and TRBJ2-3; a weak D match, TRBD1 (6 bases). Trimming took off 6 bases at V and 2 bases at J, with 15 bases between the two ends. The CDR3 is 15 residues long. The germline CDR1 and CDR2 sequences are LGHNT and FRNRAP. In DNA, the CDR3 is TGTGCTAGTGGCGAGCCGGGACACCTCACAGATACGCAGTATTTT. It translates to CASGEPGHLTDTQYF. Full variable domain (outside the CDR3, taken from reference TRBV12-5 and TRBJ2-3): DARVTQTPRHKVTEMGQEVTMRCQPILGHNTVFWYRQTMMQGLELLAYFRNRAPLDDSGMPKDRFSAEMPDATLATLKIQPSEPRDSAVYFCASGEPGHLTDTQYFGPGTRLTVL.

The CDR3 loop reads CASSDIWDRPYEQYF. CDR3 in DNA: TGTGCCAGCAGTGATATTTGGGACAGACCCTACGAGCAGTACTTC. This rearrangement joins TRBV2 to TRBJ2-7, with 7 bases fitting TRBD1. V lost 3 bases to trimming and J lost 2 bases; unmatched junction nucleotides: 7. Per the germline V gene, CDR1 is SNHLY and CDR2 is FYNNEI. The CDR3 extends over 15 amino acids.

This clone was found once. For the CDR3, the DNA is TGTGCCAGCACCCAACACCCCAACACTGAAGCTTTCTTT. It specifies CASTQHPNTEAFF. The J gene is TRBJ1-1, the V gene TRBV27; no definite D call. This CDR3 region has 13 residues. Germline values: CDR1 MNHEY, CDR2 SMNVEV (reference sequence). Trimming took 7 bases from V and 2 from J, leaving 11 bases between them.

This clone appeared once. The chain joins TRBV27 to TRBJ1-5, with a weak D call TRBD1 (5 bases). Deletions cut 4 bases from V and 5 bases from J, with 12 bases between. In germline, CDR1 is MNHEY, CDR2 SMNVEV (reference sequence). The CDR3 is made up of 14 amino acids. The CDR3 loop is CASSSPGTDQPQHF. CDR3 nucleotides: TGTGCCAGCAGTTCGCCGGGGACGGATCAGCCCCAGCATTTT.

The chain recombines TRBV5-1 with TRBJ2-7; unclear D gene. V gave up 3 bases and J gave up 3 bases, with 7 bases separating them. Germline CDR1 and CDR2: SGHRS and YFSETQ. The CDR3 has 12 residues. This CDR3 is CASSSDRYEQYF. The CDR3 DNA reads as TGCGCCAGCAGCTCGGACCGCTACGAGCAGTACTTC.

As to this clone: Other DNA sequences from this sample encode an identical CDR3 as well. V is TRBV5-1 and J is TRBJ1-1; D not resolved. This CDR3 has 13 residues. The V and J ends lost 2 bases and 0 bases respectively, with 5 bases between them. The V gene's germline CDR1 is SGHRS and CDR2 YFSETQ. Here the CDR3 DNA reads TGCGCCAGCAGCTTAGGGATGAACACTGAAGCTTTCTTT. This sequence encodes CASSLGMNTEAFF.

The genes are TRBV29-1 and TRBJ2-3; 11 bases fit TRBD1. Unmatched junction bases numbered 4, after V lost 7 bases and J lost 1 base. In germline, CDR1 is SQVTM, CDR2 ANQGSEA. The CDR3 spans 14 residues. DNA for the CDR3: TGCAGCGCTGGGACAGGGGGTGGCACAGATACGCAGTATTTT. Amino acids: CSAGTGGGTDTQYF.

As regards this clone: The sample carries other DNA sequences with the same CDR3. The chain recombines TRBV13 with TRBJ2-7; TRBD1 matches 7 bases. Germline CDR1 PRHDT, CDR2 FYEKMQ (reference sequence). The CDR3 is made up of 14 amino acids. V shed 4 bases, J shed 2 bases, and the junction held 5 bases outside the gene matches. The CDR3 is CASSSDRDPYEQYF. The CDR3 DNA reads as TGTGCCAGCAGCTCAGACAGGGATCCCTACGAGCAGTACTTC.

J is TRBJ2-4 and V is TRBV7-6, with D perhaps TRBD2 (6 bases). CDR1 and CDR2 from the germline V gene are SGHVS and FNYEAQ. V dropped 4 bases and J dropped 6 bases, with 16 bases sitting between them. The CDR3 covers 15 residues. The CDR3 sequence: CASSSSSGDINIQYF. For the CDR3, the DNA is TGTGCCAGCAGCTCTTCTTCGGGGGATATAAACATTCAGTACTTC.

This clone was found a few times. Other DNA sequences in the same sample also yield this CDR3. The rearrangement uses TRBV27 and TRBJ1-1, with 9 bases matching TRBD1. CDR1 is MNHEY and CDR2 is SMNVEV in the germline V gene (reference sequence). This CDR3 spans 14 amino acids. J lost 3 bases, V lost 2 bases, and 1 base had no gene match. The CDR3 DNA follows: TGTGCCAGCAGTTTAACAGGGGGCTACACTGAAGCTTTCTTT. Encoded protein: CASSLTGGYTEAFF.

This CDR3 is CASSPWRFPNTGELFF. CDR3 sequence (DNA): TGTGCCAGCAGCCCTTGGCGGTTTCCGAACACCGGGGAGCTGTTTTTT. This chain connects TRBV9 to TRBJ2-2; D not certain. V lost 4 bases and J 0 bases, leaving 13 bases between the germline ends. Germline V gives CDR1 SGDLS, CDR2 YYNGEE. The CDR3 has 16 amino acids.

This clone has a handful of counts. As DNA, the CDR3 is TGCGCCAGCAGCTTGGAAGGGGGCGTAGGGGATGAGCAGTTCTTC. Its protein product is CASSLEGGVGDEQFF. J is TRBJ2-1 and V is TRBV5-1; 7 bases agree with TRBD1. Germline V gene data show CDR1 as SGHRS and CDR2 as YFSETQ. The trim removed 0 bases at V and 8 bases at J, leaving 8 bases unmatched. CDR3 length equals 15 residues.

This clone was counted between two and nine times. Different DNA sequences within this sample yield the same CDR3. The chain combines TRBV30 with TRBJ1-5, with D perhaps matching TRBD1 (6 bases). This CDR3 has 13 residues. The ends were cut back, 0 bases at V and 4 bases at J, with 7 bases in the middle. The germline V gene has CDR1 GTSNPN and CDR2 SVGIG (reference sequence). The CDR3 DNA sequence: TGTGCCTGGAGTGTCCAGGGGAATCAGCCCCAGCATTTT. It is translated as CAWSVQGNQPQHF.

This chain links TRBV5-6 with TRBJ1-4; 8 bases are a match to TRBD1. The CDR3 spans 14 residues. V lost 0 bases and J lost 13; bases outside the gene matches: 8. From germline, CDR1 is SGHDT and CDR2 YYEEEE. The CDR3 region is CASSLGTGPPGLFF. Here the CDR3 DNA reads TGTGCCAGCAGCTTGGGGACAGGGCCCCCGGGACTGTTTTTT.